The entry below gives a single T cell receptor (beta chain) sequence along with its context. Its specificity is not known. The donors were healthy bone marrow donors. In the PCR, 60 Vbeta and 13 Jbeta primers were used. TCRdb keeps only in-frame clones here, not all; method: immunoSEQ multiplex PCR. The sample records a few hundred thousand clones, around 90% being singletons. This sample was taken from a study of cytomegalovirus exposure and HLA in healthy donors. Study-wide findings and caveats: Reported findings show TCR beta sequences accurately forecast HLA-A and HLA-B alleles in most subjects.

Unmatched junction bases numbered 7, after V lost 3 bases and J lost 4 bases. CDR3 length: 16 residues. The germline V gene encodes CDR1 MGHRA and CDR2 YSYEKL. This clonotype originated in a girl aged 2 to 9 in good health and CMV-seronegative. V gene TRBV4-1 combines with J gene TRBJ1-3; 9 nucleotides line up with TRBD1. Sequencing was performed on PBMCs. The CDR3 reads CASSHRTGDFGNTIYF. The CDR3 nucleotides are TGCGCCAGCAGCCACCGGACAGGGGATTTCGGAAACACCATATATTTT.